The next 2 T cell receptor beta chains were all read from a single sample in a study of T cell repertoires in cytomegalovirus infection (dated by TCRdb to the late 2010s). The data were produced on an Illumina HiSeq 1500. The public reads were quality trimmed at Q25 with fastp and then assembled into clones with MiXCR by TCRdb, keeping productive beta chains. Every distinct CDR3 protein forms one entry, paired with its most common genes and DNA. This sample is represented by more than 650,000 distinct CDR3 sequences; approximately 34% of them were singletons. The ten most abundant clones make up under 3% of the sample. Specimen: PBMCs. The source of these receptors is a human donor in good health (CMV status not recorded). Some clones in this sample may be carry-over from other donors' samples.

The chain combines TRBV6-6 with TRBJ2-2; D uncertain. CDR1 is MNHNY and CDR2 is SVGAGI in the germline V gene (reference sequence). V was trimmed by 0 bases and J by 6 bases, leaving 17 bases between them. CDR3 length equals 17 residues. The CDR3 coding sequence is TGTGCCAGCAGTTACTCGATGGCGATAATCGGTCCCGGGGAGCTGTTTTTT. Protein product: CASSYSMAIIGPGELFF.

As concerns this clonotype: One end of the junction fails to match germline, which may point to a read error. CDR3 residues: CASSQELTSGSETQYF. CDR3 bases: TGTGCCAGCAGCCAAGAGTTGACTAGCGGGTCAGAGACCCAGTACTTC. The chain is built from TRBV4-1 and TRBJ2-5; TRBD2 matches at 10 bases. The CDR3 loop spans 16 amino acids. Germline V CDR1 and CDR2: MGHRA, YSYEKL.